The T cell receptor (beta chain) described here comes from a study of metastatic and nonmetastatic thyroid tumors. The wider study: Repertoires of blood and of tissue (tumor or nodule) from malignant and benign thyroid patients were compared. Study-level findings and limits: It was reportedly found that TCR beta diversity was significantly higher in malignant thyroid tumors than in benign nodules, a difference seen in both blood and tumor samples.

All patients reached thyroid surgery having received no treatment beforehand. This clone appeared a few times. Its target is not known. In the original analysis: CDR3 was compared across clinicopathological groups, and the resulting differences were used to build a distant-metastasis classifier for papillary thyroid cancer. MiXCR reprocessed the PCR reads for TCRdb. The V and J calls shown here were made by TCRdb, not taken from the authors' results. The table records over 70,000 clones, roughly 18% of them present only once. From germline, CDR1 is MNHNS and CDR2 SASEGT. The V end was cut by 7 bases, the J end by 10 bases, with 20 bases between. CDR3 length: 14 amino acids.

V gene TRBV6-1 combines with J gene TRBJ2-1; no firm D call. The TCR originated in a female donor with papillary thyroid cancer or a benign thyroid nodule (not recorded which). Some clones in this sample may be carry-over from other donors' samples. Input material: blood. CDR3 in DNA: TGTGCCAGCATCCTGGTGACTCTCCTCGAGGAGCAGTTCTTC. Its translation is CASILVTLLEEQFF.